What follows are 15 T cell receptor beta chains derived from one specimen sequenced in a study of early T cells in non-severe SARS-CoV-2 infection. Using its own MiXCR run on the 5' RACE reads, TCRdb lists one record per CDR3 protein. The sample includes tens of thousands of distinct CDR3 sequences, approximately 4% of them seen just once. Sequenced sample: whole blood. The receptors originated from an adult who was a healthcare worker with PCR-confirmed SARS-CoV-2 infection or an uninfected control (not recorded which).

This clonotype was counted ten times or more. V usage is TRBV7-2 and J usage is TRBJ2-1; 10 bases line up with TRBD2. The V segment lost 3 bases and the J segment 9 bases; nucleotides outside the gene matches: 8. Looked up from germline, CDR1 is SGHTA and CDR2 is FQGNSA. CDR3 size: 15 residues. The CDR3 region is CASSLFSGRSSEQFF. The CDR3 DNA follows: TGTGCCAGCAGCTTGTTTAGCGGGAGGTCATCTGAGCAGTTCTTC.

This clonotype came up many times. This rearrangement joins TRBV6-1 to TRBJ1-4; tentative D call: TRBD1 (5 bases). CDR1 and CDR2 from the germline V gene are MNHNS and SASEGT. The CDR3 contains 15 residues. V was shortened by 6 bases and J by 0 bases, with 11 bases between the two germline ends. CDR3 coding DNA: TGTGCCAGCAGGTCCGGGGCGGCAACTAATGAAAAACTGTTTTTT. The encoded protein is CASRSGAATNEKLFF.

This clonotype was seen many times. V and J are TRBV19 and TRBJ2-1; possibly TRBD1 for D (6 bases). Germline V CDR1 and CDR2: LNHDA, SQIVND (reference sequence). This CDR3 is 14 amino acids long. The V and J ends lost 3 bases and 5 bases respectively, with 11 bases between them. CDR3 bases: TGTGCCAGTAGTATTTGGGACAAGGACAATGAGCAGTTCTTC. Residues: CASSIWDKDNEQFF.

Worth noting for this clonotype: Relative to the germline gene, one junction end is altered; a read error may explain this. CDR3 amino acids: CATSPEVEQPQHF. In DNA form, the CDR3 reads TGTGCCACCAGCCCTGAGGTCGAGCAGCCCCAGCATTTT. This chain uses TRBV7-9 with TRBJ1-5; the D is unclear. CDR1 and CDR2 (germline): SEHNR, FQNEAQ (reference sequence). There are 13 residues in the CDR3.

This clonotype was seen many times. The chain employs TRBV7-9 and TRBJ2-1, with a weak D call TRBD2 (5 bases). V was clipped by 1 base and J by 5 bases, with 12 bases between them. The CDR3 length is 15 residues. The germline V gene encodes CDR1 SEHNR and CDR2 FQNEAQ (reference sequence). CDR3: CASSLGESGNNEQFF. The CDR3 coding sequence is TGTGCCAGCAGCTTAGGGGAGAGTGGTAACAATGAGCAGTTCTTC.

The J gene is TRBJ1-6, the V gene TRBV5-1, with 8 positions matching TRBD1. Germline values: CDR1 SGHRS, CDR2 YFSETQ. With V trimmed by 2 bases and J by 6 bases, 7 bases remained unmatched. CDR3 length: 16 residues. The CDR3 DNA reads as TGCGCCAGCAGCTTAACGATAGGACAGGGTAATTCACCCCTCCACTTT. Its translation: CASSLTIGQGNSPLHF. The variable domain in full, with the rest retrieved from reference TRBV5-1 and TRBJ1-6, is KAGVTQTPRYLIKTRGQQVTLSCSPISGHRSVSWYQQTPGQGLQFLFEYFSETQRNKGNFPGRFSGRQFSNSRSEMNVSTLELGDSALYLCASSLTIGQGNSPLHFGNGTRLTVT.

This clonotype was detected many times. The chain recombines TRBV20-1 with TRBJ1-3, with TRBD1 as a possible D gene (5 bases). CDR1 DFQATT and CDR2 SNEGSKA come from the germline V gene (reference sequence). This CDR3 is built from 13 residues. V dropped 6 bases and J dropped 3 bases, with 12 bases sitting between them. CDR3 in DNA: TGCAGTGCCCCGGGAGGGGATGGAAACACCATATATTTT. This gives the protein CSAPGGDGNTIYF.

In its sample, this clonotype was seen many times. The chain links TRBV7-6 to TRBJ2-5; 7 nucleotides align to TRBD2. The germline V gene encodes CDR1 SGHVS and CDR2 FNYEAQ. The CDR3 covers 15 residues. The V and J ends lost 5 bases and 4 bases, in that order; junction bases with no gene match: 10. The CDR3 is CASSLGASGGETQYF. The CDR3 DNA reads as TGTGCCAGCAGCCTAGGGGCCTCGGGGGGAGAGACCCAGTACTTC.

In this sample, this clonotype turned up many times. This sequence joins TRBV10-3 and TRBJ1-3; 7 bases are shared with TRBD1. CDR1 and CDR2 from the germline V gene are ENHRY and SYGVKD. This CDR3 region has 17 residues. Losses at the gene ends were 3 bases for V and 8 bases for J; bases not matched to a gene: 16. CDR3 sequence: CAISDPDPTRGLDTIYF. CDR3 coding DNA: TGTGCCATCAGTGACCCCGACCCGACGAGGGGGCTGGACACCATATATTTT.

In this sample, this clonotype turned up many times. This rearrangement joins TRBV7-6 to TRBJ2-1, with D perhaps matching TRBD1 or TRBD2 (5 bases each). V was pared by 4 bases and J by 6 bases, with 13 bases between. CDR1 is SGHVS and CDR2 is FNYEAQ in the germline V gene. The CDR3 sequence is 14 residues long. CDR3 in DNA: TGTGCCAGCAGCTCCAGGGACGCATCCAATGAGCAGTTCTTC. Translation: CASSSRDASNEQFF.

This clonotype was counted a few times. The chain recombines TRBV6-5 with TRBJ2-5; 8 bases are a match to TRBD2. The CDR3 runs 16 residues. With 4 bases clipped from V and 5 bases from J, the junction kept 12 bases outside the gene matches. Germline CDR1 MNHEY, CDR2 SVGAGI. CDR3 sequence reads: CASSSPQAGEAETQYF. Here the CDR3 DNA reads TGTGCCAGCAGTTCCCCTCAAGCGGGGGAGGCGGAGACCCAGTACTTC.

This clonotype turned up a few times. The chain recombines TRBV30 with TRBJ2-1; D is possibly TRBD2 (5 bases). Between the trimmed V and J ends, which lost 4 bases and 9 bases, there was a span of 13 bases. This CDR3 contains 12 residues. Per germline, CDR1 GTSNPN and CDR2 SVGIG (reference sequence). DNA of the CDR3: TGTGCCTGGAATTTTCGGAGCGGTGAGCAGTTCTTC. This encodes CAWNFRSGEQFF. Complete variable domain (other parts from reference TRBV30 and TRBJ2-1): SQTIHQWPATLVQPVGSPLSLECTVEGTSNPNLYWYRQAAGRGLQLLFYSVGIGQISSEVPQNLSASRPQDRQFILSSKKLLLSDSGFYLCAWNFRSGEQFFGPGTRLTVL.

This clonotype was detected ten times or more. The chain uses TRBV7-8 and TRBJ2-5, with D unclear. V was trimmed by 5 bases and J by 1 base, leaving 23 bases between them. This CDR3 is built from 18 residues. Germline V gives CDR1 SGHVS, CDR2 FQNEAQ. CDR3 region: CASSIRTRGRLIQETQYF. CDR3 nucleotides: TGTGCCAGCAGCATCCGGACCCGCGGACGCCTGATCCAAGAGACCCAGTACTTC.

This clonotype was observed at least ten times. This chain links TRBV7-3 with TRBJ2-2, with D perhaps given as TRBD1 or TRBD2 (5 bases each). The CDR3 has 13 residues. Trimming took off 3 bases at V and 6 bases at J, with 8 bases between the two ends. CDR1 is SGHTA and CDR2 is FQGTGA in the germline V gene. The CDR3 DNA reads as TGTGCCAGCAGCTTGACGGGACCCGGGGAGCTGTTTTTT. The encoded protein is CASSLTGPGELFF.

In its sample, this clonotype was seen many times. The V call is TRBV24-1, the J call TRBJ1-5; TRBD1 is a possible D gene (5 bases). Trimming took 0 bases from V and 0 from J, leaving 11 bases between them. Per germline, CDR1 KGHDR and CDR2 SFDVKD. CDR3 size: 17 residues. CDR3 DNA: TGTGCCACCAGTGATTTGGAGGACACTAATAGCAATCAGCCCCAGCATTTT. Its protein is CATSDLEDTNSNQPQHF.